The sequence of this TCR beta chain was determined in a study of blood T cell repertoires in COVID-19. In the study overall: Sites in the United States, Italy and Spain provided acute and convalescent COVID-19 samples. Sources were T cells, B-cell-depleted T cells, or PBMCs; the material itself was cDNA or gDNA.

The authors' processing: Cell counts per sample came from amplifying reference gene primers. TCRdb's copy holds only in-frame clones and misses some; the assay was immunoSEQ multiplex PCR. Clonal size and the V and J genes are those of that table, whereas D and trimming came from the DNA. The sample has 120,000 or so clones; 80% are singletons. Germline V gene lookup returns CDR1 SQVTM and CDR2 ANQGSEA. The CDR3 has 13 residues. The V end lost 2 bases, the J end lost 2 bases, and 9 bases lay between the germline ends. Sequencing was done on a sample of peripheral blood. The rearrangement joins TRBV29-1 to TRBJ2-5; the D gene is possibly TRBD1 (6 bases). The sequence was obtained from a human donor in a cohort sampled during active COVID-19. Here the CDR3 reads CSVENDRQETQYF. As DNA, the CDR3 is TGCAGCGTTGAAAACGACAGGCAAGAGACCCAGTACTTC.